This entry features one TCR beta chain sequence. What it recognizes is unknown. Trimming took 0 bases from V and 4 from J, leaving 12 bases between them. CDR1 and CDR2 (germline): GTSNPN, SVGIG (reference sequence). The CDR3 extends over 14 amino acids. The sequenced cases were selected for having the highest brain T cell transcript signatures. Patients received at least one anti-epileptic drug before surgery. This sample stems from a study of brain T cells in children with intractable seizures. Study conclusions and caveats: Among the top 50 brain clones were public and private clonotypes. Patients' HCMV serostatus was unknown; virus specificity rests on CDR3 similarity alone.

Sequenced by immunoSEQ multiplex PCR; TCRdb stores in-frame clones only, minus some. The table has some 10,000 clones, less than 80% seen once; the top ten hold around 19%. V usage is TRBV30 and J usage is TRBJ1-1; D gene ambiguous. The starting material was resected brain tissue, obtained at surgery. The receptor was isolated from a girl aged 2 to 10 with tuberous sclerosis and intractable seizures. The CDR3 here is CAWSVRGLGTEAFF. DNA for the CDR3: TGTGCCTGGAGTGTACGTGGCCTCGGCACTGAAGCTTTCTTT.